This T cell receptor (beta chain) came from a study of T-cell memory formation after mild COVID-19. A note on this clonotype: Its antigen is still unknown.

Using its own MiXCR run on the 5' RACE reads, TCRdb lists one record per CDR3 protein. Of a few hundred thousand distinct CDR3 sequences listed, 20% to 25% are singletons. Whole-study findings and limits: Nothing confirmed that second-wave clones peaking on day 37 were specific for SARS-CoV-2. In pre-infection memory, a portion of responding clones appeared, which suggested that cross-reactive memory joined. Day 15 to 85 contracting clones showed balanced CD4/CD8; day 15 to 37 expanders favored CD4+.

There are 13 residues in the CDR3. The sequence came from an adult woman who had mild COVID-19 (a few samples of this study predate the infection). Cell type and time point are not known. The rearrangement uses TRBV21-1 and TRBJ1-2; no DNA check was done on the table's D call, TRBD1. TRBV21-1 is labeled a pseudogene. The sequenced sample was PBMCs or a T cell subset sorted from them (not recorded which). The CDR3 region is CASSNPGQPGYTF. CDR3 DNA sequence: TGTGCCAGCAGCAACCCGGGACAGCCGGGCTACACCTTC.